This T cell receptor beta chain stems from a study of blood T cell repertoires in COVID-19. Study context: In each case, the material was cDNA or gDNA derived from T cells, B-cell-depleted T cells, or PBMCs.

Methods used by the authors: Reference gene primer amplification gave estimated nucleated cell counts. Assay used: immunoSEQ multiplex PCR; TCRdb lists only in-frame clones, some missing. From that table come the V and J calls and clone size; the DNA was used to work out D and trimming. The sample consists of tens of thousands of clones, around 86% of them appearing once. The V gene's germline CDR1 is MNHEY and CDR2 SVGEGT. The V segment lost 4 bases and the J segment 1 base; nucleotides outside the gene matches: 3. CDR3 length: 14 amino acids. Sequences were obtained from peripheral blood. V and J are TRBV6-2 or TRBV6-3 and TRBJ1-1, with 7 bases that match TRBD1. The TCR comes from a man older than 75 with acute or convalescent COVID-19. CDR3 protein: CASSSGTENTEAFF. The CDR3 DNA sequence: TGTGCCAGCAGTTCCGGGACAGAGAACACTGAAGCTTTCTTT.